This T cell receptor (beta chain) was recorded in a study of T cell responses to AZD1222 COVID-19 vaccine. The table came from immunoSEQ multiplex PCR; TCRdb's copy has only in-frame clones and leaves some out. Of about 97,000 clones listed, over 75% are singletons. V lost 3 bases, J lost 1 base, and 4 bases lay in between. CDR3 length: 13 residues. This TCR was recovered from an adult in good health. V and J are TRBV12-3 or TRBV12-4 and TRBJ1-5; D gene ambiguous. The sequencing here drew on peripheral blood, taken on day 0 of AZD1222 vaccination. The CDR3, as DNA: TGTGCCAGCAGTTTCCAGAGCAATCAGCCCCAGCATTTT. Its protein is CASSFQSNQPQHF.